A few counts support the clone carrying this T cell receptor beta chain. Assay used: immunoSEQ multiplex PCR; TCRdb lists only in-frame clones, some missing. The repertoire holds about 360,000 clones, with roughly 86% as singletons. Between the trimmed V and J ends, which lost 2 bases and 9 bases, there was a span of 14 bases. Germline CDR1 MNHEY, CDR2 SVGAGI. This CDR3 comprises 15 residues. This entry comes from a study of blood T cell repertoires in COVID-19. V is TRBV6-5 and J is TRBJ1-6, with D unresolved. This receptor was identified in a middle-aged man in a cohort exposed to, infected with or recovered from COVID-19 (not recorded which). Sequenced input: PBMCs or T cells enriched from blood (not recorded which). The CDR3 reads CASSYESGPSSPLHF. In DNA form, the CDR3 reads TGTGCCAGCAGTTACGAATCTGGGCCCTCTTCACCCCTCCACTTT.